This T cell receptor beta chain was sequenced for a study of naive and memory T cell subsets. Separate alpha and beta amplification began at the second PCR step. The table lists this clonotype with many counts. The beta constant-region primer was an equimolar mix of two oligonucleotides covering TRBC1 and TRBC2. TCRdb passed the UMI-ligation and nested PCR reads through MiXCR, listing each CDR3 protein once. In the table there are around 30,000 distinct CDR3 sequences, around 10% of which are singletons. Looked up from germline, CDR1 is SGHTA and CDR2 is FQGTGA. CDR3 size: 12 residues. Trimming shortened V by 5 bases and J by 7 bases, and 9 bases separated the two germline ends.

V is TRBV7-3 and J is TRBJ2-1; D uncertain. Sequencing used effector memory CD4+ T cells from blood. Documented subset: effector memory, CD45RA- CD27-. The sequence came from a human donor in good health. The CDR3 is CASSLGRNEQFF. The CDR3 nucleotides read TGTGCCAGCAGCCTTGGACGTAATGAGCAGTTCTTC.